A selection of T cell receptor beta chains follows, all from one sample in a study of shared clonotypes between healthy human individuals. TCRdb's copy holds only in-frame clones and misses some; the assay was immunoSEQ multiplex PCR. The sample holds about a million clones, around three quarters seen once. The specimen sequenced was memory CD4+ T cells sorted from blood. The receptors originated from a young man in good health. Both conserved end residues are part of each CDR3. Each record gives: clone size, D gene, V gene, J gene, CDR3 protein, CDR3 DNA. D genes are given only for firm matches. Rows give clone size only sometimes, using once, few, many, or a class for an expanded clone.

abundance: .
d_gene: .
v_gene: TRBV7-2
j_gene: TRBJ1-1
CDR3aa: CASSLAGLMNTEAFF
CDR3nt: TGTGCCAGCAGCTTAGCCGGCCTCATGAACACTGAAGCTTTCTTT

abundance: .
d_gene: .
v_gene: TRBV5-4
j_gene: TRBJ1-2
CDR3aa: CASSSPWEGEGYTF
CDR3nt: TGTGCCAGCAGCTCCCCCTGGGAGGGCGAGGGCTACACCTTC

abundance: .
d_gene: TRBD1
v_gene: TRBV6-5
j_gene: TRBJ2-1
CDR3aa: CASSRGGPNEQFF
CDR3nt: TGTGCCAGCAGCCGAGGGGGCCCCAATGAGCAGTTCTTC

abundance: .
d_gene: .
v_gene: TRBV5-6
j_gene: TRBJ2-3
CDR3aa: CASSPLGGTSTDTQYF
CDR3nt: TGTGCCAGCAGCCCCTTGGGGGGAACTAGCACAGATACGCAGTATTTT

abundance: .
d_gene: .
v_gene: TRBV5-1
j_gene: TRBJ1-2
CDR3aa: CASSLTWEGQHGYTF
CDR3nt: TGCGCCAGCAGCTTGACCTGGGAGGGCCAACATGGCTACACCTTC

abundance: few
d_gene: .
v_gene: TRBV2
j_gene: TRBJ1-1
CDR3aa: CASKRVTEAFF
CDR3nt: TGTGCCAGCAAGAGGGTGACTGAAGCTTTCTTT

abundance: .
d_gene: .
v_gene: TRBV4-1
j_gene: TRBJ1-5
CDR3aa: CASSHPPGNQPQHF
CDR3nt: TGCGCCAGCAGCCACCCCCCGGGCAATCAGCCCCAGCATTTT

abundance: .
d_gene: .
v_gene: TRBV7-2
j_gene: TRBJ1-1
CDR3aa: CASSFKWNTEAFF
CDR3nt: TGTGCCAGCAGCTTTAAATGGAACACTGAAGCTTTCTTT

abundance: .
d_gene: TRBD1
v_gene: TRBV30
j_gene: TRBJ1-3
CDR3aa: CAWTPGQGRNTIYF
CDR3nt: TGTGCCTGGACCCCGGGACAGGGGAGAAACACCATATATTTT

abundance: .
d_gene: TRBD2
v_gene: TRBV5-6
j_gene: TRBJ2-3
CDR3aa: CASSYSGRVDSTDTQYF
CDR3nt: TGTGCCAGCAGCTATAGCGGGAGAGTTGATAGCACAGATACGCAGTATTTT

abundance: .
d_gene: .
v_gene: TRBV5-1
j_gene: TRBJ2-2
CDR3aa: CASSLDPANTGELFF
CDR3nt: TGCGCCAGCAGCTTGGATCCTGCGAACACCGGGGAGCTGTTTTTT

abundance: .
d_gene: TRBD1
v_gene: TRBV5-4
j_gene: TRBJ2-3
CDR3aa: CASSLDRGPDTQYF
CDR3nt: TGTGCCAGCAGCTTGGACAGGGGCCCAGATACGCAGTATTTT

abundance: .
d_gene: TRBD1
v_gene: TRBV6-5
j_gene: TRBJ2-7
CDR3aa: CASSETGRAEQYF
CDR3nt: TGTGCCAGCAGTGAGACAGGGCGGGCCGAGCAGTACTTC

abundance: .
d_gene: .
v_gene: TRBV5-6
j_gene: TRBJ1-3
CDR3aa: CASSLAPIPIGNTIYF
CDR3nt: TGTGCCAGCAGCTTGGCACCCATACCAATTGGAAACACCATATATTTT

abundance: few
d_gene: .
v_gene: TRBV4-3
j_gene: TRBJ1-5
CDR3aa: CASSPDYIGQPQHF
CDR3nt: TGCGCCAGCAGCCCCGACTACATAGGGCAGCCCCAGCATTTT

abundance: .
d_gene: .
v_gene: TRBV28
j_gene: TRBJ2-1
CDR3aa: CASPKGQRLRNEQFF
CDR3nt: TGTGCCAGCCCTAAGGGGCAGCGCCTCAGAAATGAGCAGTTCTTC

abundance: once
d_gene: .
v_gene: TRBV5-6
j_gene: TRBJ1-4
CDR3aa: CASSLKPTNEKLFF
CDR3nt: TGTGCCAGCAGCTTAAAGCCAACTAATGAAAAACTGTTTTTT

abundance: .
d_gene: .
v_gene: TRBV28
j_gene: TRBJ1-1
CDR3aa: CASSRPGDTEAFF
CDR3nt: TGTGCCAGCAGCCGCCCAGGGGACACTGAAGCTTTCTTT

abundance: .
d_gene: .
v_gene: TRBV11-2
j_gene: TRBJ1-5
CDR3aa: CASSLGTSGAGQPQHF
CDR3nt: TGTGCCAGCAGCTTAGGGACCTCGGGGGCGGGCCAGCCCCAGCATTTT

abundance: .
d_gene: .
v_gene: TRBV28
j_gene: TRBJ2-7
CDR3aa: CASSSSRGEQYF
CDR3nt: TGTGCCAGCAGTTCGTCCAGGGGAGAGCAGTACTTC

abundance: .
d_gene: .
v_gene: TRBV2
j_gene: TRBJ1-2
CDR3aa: CASSPRGGYGYTF
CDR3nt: TGTGCCAGCAGCCCGAGGGGGGGCTATGGCTACACCTTC

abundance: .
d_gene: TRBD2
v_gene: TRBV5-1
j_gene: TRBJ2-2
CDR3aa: CASSPLEGLADRTGELFF
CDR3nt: TGCGCCAGCAGCCCCCTGGAGGGACTAGCGGACCGAACCGGGGAGCTGTTTTTT

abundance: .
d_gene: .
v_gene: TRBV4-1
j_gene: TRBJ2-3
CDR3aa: CASSQVSDVILGPSTDTQYF
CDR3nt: TGCGCCAGCAGCCAAGTGTCGGATGTAATCCTGGGGCCTAGCACAGATACGCAGTATTTT

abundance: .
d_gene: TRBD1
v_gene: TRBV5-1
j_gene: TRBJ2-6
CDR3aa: CASSLGSGGAFGANVLTF
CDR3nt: TGCGCCAGCAGCTTGGGTTCAGGGGGCGCGTTTGGGGCCAACGTCCTGACTTTC

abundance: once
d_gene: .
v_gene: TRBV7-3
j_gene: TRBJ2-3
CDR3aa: CASSHAPTWAGTDTQYF
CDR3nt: TGTGCCAGCAGCCATGCACCAACCTGGGCGGGCACAGATACGCAGTATTTT

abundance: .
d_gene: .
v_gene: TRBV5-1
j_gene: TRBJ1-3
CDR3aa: CASSLERGNTIYF
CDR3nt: TGCGCCAGCAGCTTGGAACGGGGAAACACCATATATTTT

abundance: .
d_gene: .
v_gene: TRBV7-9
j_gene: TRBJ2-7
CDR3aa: CASSPGYEQYF
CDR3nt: TGTGCCAGCAGCCCAGGCTACGAGCAGTACTTC

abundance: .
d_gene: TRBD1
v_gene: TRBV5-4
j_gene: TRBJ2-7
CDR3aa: CASSLGQGVSYEQYF
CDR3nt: TGTGCCAGCAGCTTAGGACAGGGGGTGTCCTACGAGCAGTACTTC

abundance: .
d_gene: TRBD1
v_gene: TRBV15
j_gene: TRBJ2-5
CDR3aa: CATSRNRGQETQYF
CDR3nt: TGTGCCACCAGCAGAAACAGGGGGCAAGAGACCCAGTACTTC

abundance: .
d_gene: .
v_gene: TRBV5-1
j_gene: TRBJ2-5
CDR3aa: CASSLGRATQYF
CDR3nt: TGCGCCAGCAGCCTAGGACGGGCGACCCAGTACTTC

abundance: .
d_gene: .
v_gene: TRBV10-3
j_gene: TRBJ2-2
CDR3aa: CATGPLGELFF
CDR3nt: TGTGCCACCGGGCCCCTTGGTGAGCTGTTTTTT

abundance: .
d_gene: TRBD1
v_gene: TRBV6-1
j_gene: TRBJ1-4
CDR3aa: CASSEAMGQANEKLFF
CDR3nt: TGTGCCAGCAGTGAAGCGATGGGACAGGCTAATGAAAAACTGTTTTTT

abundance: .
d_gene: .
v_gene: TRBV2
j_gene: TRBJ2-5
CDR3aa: CASSRGWVETQYF
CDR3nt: TGTGCCAGCAGCCGAGGGTGGGTAGAGACCCAGTACTTC

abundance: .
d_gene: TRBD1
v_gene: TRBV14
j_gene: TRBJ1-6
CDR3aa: CASSRTGGFESPLHF
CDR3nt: TGTGCCAGCAGCAGGACAGGGGGTTTCGAATCACCCCTCCACTTT

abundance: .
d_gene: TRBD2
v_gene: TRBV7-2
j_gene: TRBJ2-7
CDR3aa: CASSLSGGPQEQYF
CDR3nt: TGTGCCAGCAGCTTATCGGGAGGGCCGCAGGAGCAGTACTTC

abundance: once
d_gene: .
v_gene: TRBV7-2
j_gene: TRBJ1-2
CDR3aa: CASSLAEGHGYTF
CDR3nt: TGTGCCAGCAGCTTAGCGGAAGGTCATGGCTACACCTTC

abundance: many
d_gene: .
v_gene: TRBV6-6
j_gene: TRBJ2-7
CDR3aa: CASSQGTGWSSYEQYF
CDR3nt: TGTGCCAGCAGTCAAGGTACAGGGTGGAGCTCCTACGAGCAGTACTTC

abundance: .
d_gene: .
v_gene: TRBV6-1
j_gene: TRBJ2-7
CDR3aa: CASSEQKGSYEQYF
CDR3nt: TGTGCCAGCAGTGAACAAAAGGGTTCCTACGAGCAGTACTTC

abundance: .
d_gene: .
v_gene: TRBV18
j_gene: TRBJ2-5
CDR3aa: CASSRSGSSFETQYF
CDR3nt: TGTGCCAGCTCACGCTCCGGGAGTTCGTTCGAGACCCAGTACTTC

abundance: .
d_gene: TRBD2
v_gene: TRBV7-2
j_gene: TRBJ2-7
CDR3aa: CASSLVSSGRTSYEQYF
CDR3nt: TGTGCCAGCAGCTTAGTGTCTAGCGGGAGGACCTCCTACGAGCAGTACTTC

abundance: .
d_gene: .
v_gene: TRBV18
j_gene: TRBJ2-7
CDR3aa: CASSPGTSYEQYF
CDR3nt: TGTGCCAGCTCGCCCGGGACATCCTACGAGCAGTACTTC

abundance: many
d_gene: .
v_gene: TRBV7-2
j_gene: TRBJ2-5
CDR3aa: CASSLAGWRGETQYF
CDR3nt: TGTGCCAGCAGCTTAGCGGGCTGGCGGGGAGAGACCCAGTACTTC

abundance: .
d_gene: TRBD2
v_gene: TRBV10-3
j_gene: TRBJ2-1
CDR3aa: CATGLAGVGSSYNEQFF
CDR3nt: TGTGCCACGGGACTAGCGGGAGTGGGGAGCTCCTACAATGAGCAGTTCTTC

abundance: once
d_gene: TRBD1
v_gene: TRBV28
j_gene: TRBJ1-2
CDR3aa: CASSLARTGNYGYTF
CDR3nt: TGTGCCAGCAGTCTCGCCCGGACAGGGAACTATGGCTACACCTTC

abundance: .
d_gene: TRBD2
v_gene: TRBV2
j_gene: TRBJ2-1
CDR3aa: CASSLLASGDEQFF
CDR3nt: TGTGCCAGCAGTCTGCTAGCTAGCGGGGACGAGCAGTTCTTC

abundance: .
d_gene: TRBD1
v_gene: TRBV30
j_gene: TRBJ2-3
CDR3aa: CAWNSGQGPTDTQYF
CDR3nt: TGTGCCTGGAACTCAGGACAGGGGCCCACAGATACGCAGTATTTT

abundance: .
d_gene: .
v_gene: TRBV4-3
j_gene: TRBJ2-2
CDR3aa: CASSQDSYVPTNTGELFF
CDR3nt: TGCGCCAGCAGCCAAGATTCTTACGTGCCCACGAACACCGGGGAGCTGTTTTTT

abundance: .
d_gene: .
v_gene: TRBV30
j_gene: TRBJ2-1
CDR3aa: CAWRPGPRGSASMFSEQFF
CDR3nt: TGTGCCTGGAGGCCGGGACCCCGCGGATCGGCTAGCATGTTCAGTGAGCAGTTCTTC

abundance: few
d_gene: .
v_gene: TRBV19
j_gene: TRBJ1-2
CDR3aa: CASSIPGRNYGYTF
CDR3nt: TGTGCCAGTAGTATACCGGGACGAAACTATGGCTACACCTTC

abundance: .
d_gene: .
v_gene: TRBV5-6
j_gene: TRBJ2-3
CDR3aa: CASSASRDTQYF
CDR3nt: TGTGCCAGCAGCGCAAGCAGAGATACGCAGTATTTT

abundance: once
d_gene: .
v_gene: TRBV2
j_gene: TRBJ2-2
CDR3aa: CASSELGYTGELFF
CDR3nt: TGTGCCAGCAGCGAGCTAGGGTACACCGGGGAGCTGTTTTTT

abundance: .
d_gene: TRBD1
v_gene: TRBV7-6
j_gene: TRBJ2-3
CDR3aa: CASSRTGGPDTQYF
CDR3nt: TGTGCCAGCAGCCGGACAGGGGGTCCGGATACGCAGTATTTT

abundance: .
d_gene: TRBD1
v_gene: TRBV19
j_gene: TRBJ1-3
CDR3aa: CASSKDRAPNTIYF
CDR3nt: TGTGCCAGTAGTAAAGACAGGGCGCCGAACACCATATATTTT

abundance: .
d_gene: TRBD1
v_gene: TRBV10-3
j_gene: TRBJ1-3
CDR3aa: CAIRAGTGYGNTIYF
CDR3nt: TGTGCCATCAGGGCCGGGACAGGTTATGGAAACACCATATATTTT

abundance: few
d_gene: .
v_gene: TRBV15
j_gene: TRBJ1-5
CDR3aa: CATSREGGSNQPQHF
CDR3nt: TGTGCCACCAGCAGAGAGGGAGGTAGCAATCAGCCCCAGCATTTT